The present entry profiles one TCR beta chain with its context. The record originates from a study of blood T cells in healthy people across ages. Study context: About one barcoded beta molecule per two T cells was captured by template switching.

Investigators took 9.5 to 10 milliliters of peripheral blood from every donor. A J-beta primer mix and a sample-barcoded 5' primer were used in a second PCR of roughly 6 to 12 cycles. MiXCR was run by TCRdb on the 5' RACE reads, yielding one entry per CDR3 protein. Found here are 1.2 million to 1.5 million distinct CDR3 sequences, 59% of them singletons; the top ten hold 5.5% to 8%. The CDR3 is made up of 14 amino acids. Looked up from germline, CDR1 is DFQATT and CDR2 is SNEGSKA (reference sequence). The V gene is TRBV20-1, the J gene TRBJ2-5, with D possibly TRBD1 on 6 matching bases. The better agreement between TRBJ2-7 and the DNA end casts doubt on the J call. Sequenced input: blood. The source is a man younger than 35 in good health. The DNA for the CDR3 is TGCAGTGCTAGGTCGAGATATACAGGGCTCGAGCAGTACTTC. Translating it yields CSARSRYTGLEQYF.